Given below is one T cell receptor beta chain in context. Authors' methods: The authors estimated nucleated cell counts from reference gene primer amplification. The protocol was immunoSEQ multiplex PCR, while the TCRdb copy is restricted to in-frame clones and leaves out a portion. V and J calls plus clone size are reproduced from that table; the DNA served to infer D and trimming. The top ten clones hold roughly half of a sample with roughly 13,000 clones, about 86% of them seen once. This sample is part of a study of blood T cell repertoires in COVID-19. In the study overall: Researchers got acute and convalescent COVID-19 samples from the United States, Italy and Spain. PBMCs, B-cell-depleted T cells, or T cells provided the cDNA or gDNA that made up the material.

The CDR3 spans 15 residues. After removal of 7 bases from V and 2 bases from J, the junction contained 3 bases not matched to a gene. Germline CDR1 and CDR2: MNHEY and SVGAGI. This clonotype was sampled from an elderly man with acute or convalescent COVID-19. The sequencing sample was made of peripheral blood. The genes are TRBV6-5 and TRBJ1-6; 9 bases match TRBD1. The CDR3 sequence: CASKTGGTYNSPLHF. In nucleotides, the CDR3 is TGTGCCAGCAAGACAGGGGGAACCTATAATTCACCCCTCCACTTT.